This entry features one T cell receptor (beta chain) sequence. The antigen remains unidentified. This entry belongs to a study of OX40 agonist ivuxolimab in advanced cancers. Study conclusions and caveats: CD8+ T cells (on average) carried more expanded clones than CD4+ T cells.

The data were produced by immunoSEQ multiplex PCR, yet TCRdb's version contains in-frame clones alone and is incomplete. The sample consists of roughly 75,000 clones, just over 85% of them appearing once. This CDR3 comprises 11 residues. CDR1 MNHNS and CDR2 SASEGT come from the germline V gene. V was cut by 7 bases and J by 10 bases, with 11 bases left in between. The TCR sequence derives from an adult with an advanced solid tumor such as melanoma, head and neck, liver or kidney cancer. J is TRBJ2-1 and V is TRBV6-1, with D unresolved. Sample: CD4+ or CD8+ T cells sorted from blood, taken in a trial of the OX40 agonist ivuxolimab. CDR3 loop: CASKVIGEQFF. Written as DNA, the CDR3 is TGTGCCAGCAAGGTAATAGGGGAGCAGTTCTTC.